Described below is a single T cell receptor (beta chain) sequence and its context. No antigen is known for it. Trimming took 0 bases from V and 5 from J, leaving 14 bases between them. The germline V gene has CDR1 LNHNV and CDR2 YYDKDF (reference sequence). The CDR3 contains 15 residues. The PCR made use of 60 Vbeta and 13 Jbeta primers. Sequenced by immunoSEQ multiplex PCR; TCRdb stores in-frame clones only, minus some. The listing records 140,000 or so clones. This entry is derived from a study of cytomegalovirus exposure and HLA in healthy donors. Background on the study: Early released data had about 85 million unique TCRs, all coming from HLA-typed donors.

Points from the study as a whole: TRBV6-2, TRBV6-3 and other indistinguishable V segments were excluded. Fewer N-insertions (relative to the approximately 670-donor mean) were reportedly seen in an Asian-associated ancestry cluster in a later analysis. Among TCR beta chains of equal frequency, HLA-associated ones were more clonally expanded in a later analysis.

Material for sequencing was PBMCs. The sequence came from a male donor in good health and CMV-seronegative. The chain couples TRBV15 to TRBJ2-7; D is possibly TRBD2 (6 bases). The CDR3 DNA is TGTGCCACCAGCAGAGATCCCGGGAGTGTCAACGAGCAGTACTTC. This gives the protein CATSRDPGSVNEQYF.